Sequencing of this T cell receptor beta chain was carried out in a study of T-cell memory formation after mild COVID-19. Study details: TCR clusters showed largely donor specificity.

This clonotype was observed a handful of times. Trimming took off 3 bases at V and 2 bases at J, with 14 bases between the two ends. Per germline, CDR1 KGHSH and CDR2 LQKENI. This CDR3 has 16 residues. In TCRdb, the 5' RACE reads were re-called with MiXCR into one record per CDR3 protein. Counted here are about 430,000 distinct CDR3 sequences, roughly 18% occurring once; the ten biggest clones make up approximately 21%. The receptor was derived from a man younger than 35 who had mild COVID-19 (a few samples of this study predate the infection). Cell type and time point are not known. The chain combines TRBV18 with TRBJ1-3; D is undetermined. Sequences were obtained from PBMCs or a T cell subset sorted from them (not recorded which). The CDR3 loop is CASSPSGPNPGNTIYF. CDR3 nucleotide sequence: TGTGCCAGCTCACCGTCCGGCCCGAACCCTGGAAACACCATATATTTT.